The TCR beta chain described here comes from a study of OX40 agonist ivuxolimab in advanced cancers. Overall study context: The eligibility criteria allowed prior anti-PD-1, anti-PD-L1 or anti-CTLA-4 therapy, and approximately 40% had some.

Generated by immunoSEQ multiplex PCR, the TCRdb table keeps only in-frame clones and is missing some. The data show about 63,000 clones, 90% to 95% seen once. This CDR3 is 15 amino acids long. The V and J ends lost 1 base and 5 bases respectively, with 12 bases between them. The V gene's germline CDR1 is SGHTA and CDR2 FQGNSA. This receptor was taken from an adult with an advanced solid tumor such as melanoma, head and neck, liver or kidney cancer. The sequencing here drew on CD4+ or CD8+ T cells sorted from blood, taken in a trial of the OX40 agonist ivuxolimab. J is TRBJ2-1 and V is TRBV7-2; D perhaps matches TRBD1 (5 bases). CDR3 nucleotides: TGTGCCAGCAGCTTAGTGGCTAGGACAAACAATGAGCAGTTCTTC. It codes for CASSLVARTNNEQFF. Drawing the rest from reference TRBV7-2 and TRBJ2-1, the complete variable domain is GAGVSQSPSNKVTEKGKDVELRCDPISGHTALYWYRQSLGQGLEFLIYFQGNSAPDKSGLPSDRFSAERTGGSVSTLTIQRTQQEDSAVYLCASSLVARTNNEQFFGPGTRLTVL.